Sequencing of this T cell receptor (beta chain) was carried out in a study of shared clonotypes between healthy human individuals. Here immunoSEQ multiplex PCR was the method, and the copy in TCRdb shows in-frame clones only, minus some. This table holds 2.3 million or so clones, 80% to 95% found once. V lost 2 bases to trimming and J lost 9 bases, with 14 bases between them. The CDR3 loop spans 14 amino acids. The germline V gene has CDR1 LNHDA and CDR2 SQIVND (reference sequence). Sequencing input: naive CD4+ T cells from PBMCs. The subset: CD45RA+ positively selected. This sequence originates from a man aged 18 to 30 in good health. Some clones in this sample may be carry-over from other donors' samples. The rearrangement joins TRBV19 to TRBJ2-4; no reliable D call. CDR3 in DNA: TGTGCCAGTAGTATATCCCCTGGGCCGGGCATTCAGTACTTC. This encodes CASSISPGPGIQYF.